Listed below are T cell receptor beta chains from one sample, sequenced in a study of Graves' ophthalmopathy and Graves' hyperthyroidism. MiXCR, run by TCRdb on the multiplex PCR reads, gives a single entry per CDR3 protein. The data hold around 1.1 million distinct CDR3 sequences, with about 40% observed a single time. Sequencing input: peripheral blood or thyroid tissue (not recorded which). These receptors originate from an adult man with Graves' hyperthyroidism. Each CDR3 is given with its conserved first and last residue. A D gene is named only where the DNA matches it firmly. Some rows have no size entry. The others give once, few or many, or a class for an expanded clone.

j_gene: TRBJ1-1; abundance: many; v_gene: TRBV29-1; d_gene: -; CDR3nt: TGCAGCGCCAGACAGGCACCCACTGAAGCTTTCTTT; CDR3aa: CSARQAPTEAFF
j_gene: TRBJ1-3; abundance: -; v_gene: TRBV5-1; d_gene: -; CDR3nt: TGCGCCAGCAGCCGGGACAACTCTGGAAACACCATATATTTT; CDR3aa: CASSRDNSGNTIYF
j_gene: TRBJ1-2; abundance: many; v_gene: TRBV29-1; d_gene: -; CDR3nt: TGCAGCGCTCGGTGGTCCGATGGCTACACCTTC; CDR3aa: CSARWSDGYTF
j_gene: TRBJ1-2; abundance: -; v_gene: TRBV10-3; d_gene: -; CDR3nt: TGTGCCATCAGTGGGGGGGGGTATGGCTACACCTTC; CDR3aa: CAISGGGYGYTF
j_gene: TRBJ1-2; abundance: -; v_gene: TRBV15; d_gene: -; CDR3nt: TGTGCCACCAGCACAGGGGCTAACTATGGCTACACCTTC; CDR3aa: CATSTGANYGYTF
j_gene: TRBJ2-6; abundance: -; v_gene: TRBV12-3/TRBV12-4; d_gene: -; CDR3nt: TGTGCCAGCAGTCGTGGTCCGTCTGGGGCCAACGTCCTGACTTTC; CDR3aa: CASSRGPSGANVLTF
j_gene: TRBJ2-7; abundance: many; v_gene: TRBV5-1; d_gene: TRBD1; CDR3nt: TGCGCCAGCAGCAACCCGACAGGGGGGCAGCAGTACTTC; CDR3aa: CASSNPTGGQQYF
j_gene: TRBJ1-5; abundance: -; v_gene: TRBV10-3; d_gene: TRBD1; CDR3nt: TGTGCCAGCGGGAAGACAGGGCCGGGCAATCAGCCCCAGCATTTT; CDR3aa: CASGKTGPGNQPQHF
j_gene: TRBJ2-7; abundance: few; v_gene: TRBV7-9; d_gene: -; CDR3nt: TGTGCCAGCAGCCGGGACGACAGCCCGAGCTCCTACGAGCAGTACTTC; CDR3aa: CASSRDDSPSSYEQYF
j_gene: TRBJ1-1; abundance: many; v_gene: TRBV9; d_gene: -; CDR3nt: TGTGCCAGCAGCGTAGTGGGAGTGAACACTGAAGCTTTCTTT; CDR3aa: CASSVVGVNTEAFF
j_gene: TRBJ1-2; abundance: many; v_gene: TRBV20-1; d_gene: -; CDR3nt: TGCAGTGCTAGAGATCGGGCTGTCTCTAACTATGGCTACACCTTC; CDR3aa: CSARDRAVSNYGYTF